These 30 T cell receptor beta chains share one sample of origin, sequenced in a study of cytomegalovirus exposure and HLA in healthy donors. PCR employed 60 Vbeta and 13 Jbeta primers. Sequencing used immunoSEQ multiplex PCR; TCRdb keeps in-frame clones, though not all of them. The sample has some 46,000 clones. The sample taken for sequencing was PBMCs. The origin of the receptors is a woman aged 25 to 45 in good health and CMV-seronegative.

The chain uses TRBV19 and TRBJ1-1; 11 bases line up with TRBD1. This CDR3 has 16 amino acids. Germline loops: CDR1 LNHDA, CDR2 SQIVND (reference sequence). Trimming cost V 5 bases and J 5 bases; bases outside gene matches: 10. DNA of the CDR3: TGTGCCAGTAGTCTCGGACAGGGGGCCCTGTGGACTGAAGCTTTCTTT. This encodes CASSLGQGALWTEAFF.

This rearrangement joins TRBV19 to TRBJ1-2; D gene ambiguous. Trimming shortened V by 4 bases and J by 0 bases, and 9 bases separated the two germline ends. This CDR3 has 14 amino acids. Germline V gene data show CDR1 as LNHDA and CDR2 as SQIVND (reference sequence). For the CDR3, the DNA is TGTGCCAGTAGTACACGAGGAGCTAACTATGGCTACACCTTC. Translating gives CASSTRGANYGYTF.

Written as DNA, the CDR3 is TGTGCCAGCAGCCAAGGGCGGGGGGAGATTTTCACCGGGGAGCTGTTTTTT. Protein sequence: CASSQGRGEIFTGELFF. The rearrangement joins TRBV4-2 to TRBJ2-2; 8 bases are a match to TRBD2. Trimming at V came to 1 base and at J to 4 bases, leaving 8 bases not matched to a gene. CDR3 length: 17 residues. Germline CDR1 and CDR2: LGHNA and YNFKEQ.

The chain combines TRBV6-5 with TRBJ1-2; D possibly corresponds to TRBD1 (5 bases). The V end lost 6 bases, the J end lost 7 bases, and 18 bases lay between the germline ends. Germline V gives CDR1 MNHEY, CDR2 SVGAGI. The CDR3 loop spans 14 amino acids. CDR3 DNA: TGTGCCAGCAGCTTCCGTGGAGGGGACCGTGGCTACACCTTC. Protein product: CASSFRGGDRGYTF.

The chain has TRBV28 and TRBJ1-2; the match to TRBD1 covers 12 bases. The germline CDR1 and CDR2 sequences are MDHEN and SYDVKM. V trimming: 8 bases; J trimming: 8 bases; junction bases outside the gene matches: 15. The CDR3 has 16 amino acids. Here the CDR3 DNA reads TGTGCCAGCTTTACCTCCGGGACAGGGGGCGCGATGGGCTACACCTTC. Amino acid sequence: CASFTSGTGGAMGYTF.

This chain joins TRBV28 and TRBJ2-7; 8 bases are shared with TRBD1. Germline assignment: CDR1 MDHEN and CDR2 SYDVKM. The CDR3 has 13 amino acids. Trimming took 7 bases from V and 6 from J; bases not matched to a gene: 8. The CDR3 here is CASIPPTGAEQYF. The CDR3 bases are TGTGCCAGCATCCCGCCGACAGGGGCCGAGCAGTACTTC.

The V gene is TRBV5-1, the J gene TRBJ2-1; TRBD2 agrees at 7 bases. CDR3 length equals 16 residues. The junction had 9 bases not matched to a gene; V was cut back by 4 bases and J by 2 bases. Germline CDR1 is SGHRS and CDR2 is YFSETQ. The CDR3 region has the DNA TGCGCCAGCAGCCTCGAGGGTGCGGGGGCCTACAATGAGCAGTTCTTC. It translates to CASSLEGAGAYNEQFF.

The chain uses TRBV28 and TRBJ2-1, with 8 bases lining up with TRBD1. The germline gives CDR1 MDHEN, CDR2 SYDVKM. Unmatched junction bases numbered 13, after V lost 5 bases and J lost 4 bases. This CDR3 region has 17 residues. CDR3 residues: CASSLLTTGALYNEQFF. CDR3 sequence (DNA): TGTGCCAGCAGTCTCCTCACGACAGGGGCGCTTTACAATGAGCAGTTCTTC.

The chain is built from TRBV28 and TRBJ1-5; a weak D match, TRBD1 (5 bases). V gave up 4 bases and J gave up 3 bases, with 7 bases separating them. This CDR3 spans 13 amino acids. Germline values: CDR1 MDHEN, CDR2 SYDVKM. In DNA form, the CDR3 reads TGTGCCAGCAGTTCGACAGTCAATCAGCCCCAGCATTTT. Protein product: CASSSTVNQPQHF.

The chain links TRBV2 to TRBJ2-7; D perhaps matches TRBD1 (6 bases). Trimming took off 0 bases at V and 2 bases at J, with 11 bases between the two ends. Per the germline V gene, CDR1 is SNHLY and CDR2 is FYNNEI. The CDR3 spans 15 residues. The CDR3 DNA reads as TGTGCCAGCAGTGAAGCCGGGCAGGGGCCCTACGAGCAGTACTTC. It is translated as CASSEAGQGPYEQYF.

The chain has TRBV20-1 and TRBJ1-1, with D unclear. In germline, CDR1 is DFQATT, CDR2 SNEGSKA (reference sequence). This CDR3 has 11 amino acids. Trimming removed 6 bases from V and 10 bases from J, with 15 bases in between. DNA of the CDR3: TGCAGTGCAGCCCCTTCCCTCGGAGCTTTCTTT. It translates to CSAAPSLGAFF.

CDR3 loop: CAWSVVAGSYEQYF. CDR3 bases: TGTGCCTGGAGTGTGGTAGCGGGGTCCTACGAGCAGTACTTC. The rearrangement joins TRBV30 to TRBJ2-7, with 8 bases matching TRBD2. This CDR3 has 14 amino acids. V shed 0 bases and J 1 base; nucleotides not matched to a gene: 2. Germline V gives CDR1 GTSNPN, CDR2 SVGIG (reference sequence).

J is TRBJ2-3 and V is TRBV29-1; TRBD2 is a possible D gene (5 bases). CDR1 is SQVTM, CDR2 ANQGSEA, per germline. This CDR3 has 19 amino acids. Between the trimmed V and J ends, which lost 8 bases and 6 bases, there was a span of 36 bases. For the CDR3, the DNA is TGCAGCACCGAGCAGATAGGGTACGAAGTACCTATTACGGGGGATACGCAGTATTTT. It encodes CSTEQIGYEVPITGDTQYF.

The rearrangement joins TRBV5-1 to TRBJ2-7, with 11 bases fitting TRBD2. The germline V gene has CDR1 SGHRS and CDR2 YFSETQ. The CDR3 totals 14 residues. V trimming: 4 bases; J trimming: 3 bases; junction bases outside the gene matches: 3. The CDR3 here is CASSPTSGSYEQYF. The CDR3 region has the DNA TGCGCCAGCAGCCCCACTAGCGGGAGCTACGAGCAGTACTTC.

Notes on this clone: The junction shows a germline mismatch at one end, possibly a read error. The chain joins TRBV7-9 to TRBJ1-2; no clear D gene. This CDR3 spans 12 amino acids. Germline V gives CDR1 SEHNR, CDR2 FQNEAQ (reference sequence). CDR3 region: CASRLDIYGYTF. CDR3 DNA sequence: TGTGCCAGCAGATTAGATATCTATGGCTACACCTTC.

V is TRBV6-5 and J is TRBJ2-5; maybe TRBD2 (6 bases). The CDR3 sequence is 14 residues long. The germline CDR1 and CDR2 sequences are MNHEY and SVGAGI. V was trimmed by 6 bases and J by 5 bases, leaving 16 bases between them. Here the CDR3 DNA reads TGTGCCAGCAGCCGCCCCGGACTAATGGAGACCCAGTACTTC. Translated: CASSRPGLMETQYF.

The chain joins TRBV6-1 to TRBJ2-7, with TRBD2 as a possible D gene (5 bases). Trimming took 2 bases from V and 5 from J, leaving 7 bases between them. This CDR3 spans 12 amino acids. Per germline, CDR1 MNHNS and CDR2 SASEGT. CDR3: CASSEPGNEQYF. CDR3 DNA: TGTGCCAGCAGTGAACCCGGGAACGAGCAGTACTTC.

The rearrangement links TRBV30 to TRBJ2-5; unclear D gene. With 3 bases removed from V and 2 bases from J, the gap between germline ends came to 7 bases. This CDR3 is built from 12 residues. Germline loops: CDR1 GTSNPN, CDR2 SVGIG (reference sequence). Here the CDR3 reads CAWSTTQETQYF. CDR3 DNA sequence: TGTGCCTGGAGCACCACTCAAGAGACCCAGTACTTC.

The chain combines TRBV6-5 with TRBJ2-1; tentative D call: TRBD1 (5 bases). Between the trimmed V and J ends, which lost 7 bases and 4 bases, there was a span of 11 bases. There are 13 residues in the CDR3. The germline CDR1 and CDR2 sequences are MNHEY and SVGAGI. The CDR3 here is CASKLTEYNEQFF. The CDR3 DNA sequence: TGTGCCAGCAAACTGACAGAATACAATGAGCAGTTCTTC.

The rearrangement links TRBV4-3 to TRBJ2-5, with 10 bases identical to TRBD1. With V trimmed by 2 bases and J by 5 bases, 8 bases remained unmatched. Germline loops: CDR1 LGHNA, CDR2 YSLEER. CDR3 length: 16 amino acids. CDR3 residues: CASSQWEGQGKETQYF. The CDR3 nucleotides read TGCGCCAGCAGCCAATGGGAGGGACAGGGGAAGGAGACCCAGTACTTC.

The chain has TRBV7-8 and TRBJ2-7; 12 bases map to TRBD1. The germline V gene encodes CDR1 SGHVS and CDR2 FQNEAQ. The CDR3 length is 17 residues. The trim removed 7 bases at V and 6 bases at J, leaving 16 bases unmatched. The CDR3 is CASNWGVSGTGGAEQYF. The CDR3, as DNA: TGTGCCAGCAACTGGGGGGTTTCGGGGACAGGGGGCGCCGAGCAGTACTTC.

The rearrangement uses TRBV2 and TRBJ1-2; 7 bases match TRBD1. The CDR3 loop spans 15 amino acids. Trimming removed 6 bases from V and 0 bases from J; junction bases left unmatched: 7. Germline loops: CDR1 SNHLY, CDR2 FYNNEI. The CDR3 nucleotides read TGTGCCAGCAGCCGACAGGGAGTCGCTAACTATGGCTACACCTTC. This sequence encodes CASSRQGVANYGYTF.

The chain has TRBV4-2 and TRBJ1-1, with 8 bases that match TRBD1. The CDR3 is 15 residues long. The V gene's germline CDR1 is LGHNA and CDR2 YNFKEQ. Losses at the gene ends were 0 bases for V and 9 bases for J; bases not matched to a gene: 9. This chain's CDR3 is CASSQEGQVRSQAFF. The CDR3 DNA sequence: TGTGCCAGCAGCCAAGAGGGACAGGTAAGGAGTCAAGCTTTCTTT.

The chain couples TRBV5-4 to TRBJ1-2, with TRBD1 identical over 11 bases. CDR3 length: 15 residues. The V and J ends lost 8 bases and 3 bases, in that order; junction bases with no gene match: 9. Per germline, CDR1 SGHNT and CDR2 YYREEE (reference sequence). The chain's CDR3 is CASQNRDRGYYGYTF. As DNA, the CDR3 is TGTGCCAGTCAAAACCGGGACAGGGGGTACTATGGCTACACCTTC.

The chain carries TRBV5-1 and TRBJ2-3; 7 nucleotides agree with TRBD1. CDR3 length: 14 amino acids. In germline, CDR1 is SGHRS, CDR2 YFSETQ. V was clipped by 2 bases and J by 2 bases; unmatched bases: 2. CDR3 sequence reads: CASSLGTVTDTQYF. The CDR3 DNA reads TGCGCCAGCAGCTTAGGGACAGTCACAGATACGCAGTATTTT.

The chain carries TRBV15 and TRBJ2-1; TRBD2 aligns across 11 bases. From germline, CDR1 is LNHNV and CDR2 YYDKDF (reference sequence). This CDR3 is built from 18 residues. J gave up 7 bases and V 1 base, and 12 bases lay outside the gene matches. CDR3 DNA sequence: TGTGCCACCAGCAGAGCCCCCGGGACTAGCGGATTAGGGAATGAGCAGTTCTTC. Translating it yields CATSRAPGTSGLGNEQFF.

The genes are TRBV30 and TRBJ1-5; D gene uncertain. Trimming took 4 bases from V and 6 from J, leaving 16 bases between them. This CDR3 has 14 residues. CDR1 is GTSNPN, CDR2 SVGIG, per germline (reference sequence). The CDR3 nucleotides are TGTGCCTGGAAGGGAAGGGTTGGAGGTCAGCCCCAGCATTTT. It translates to CAWKGRVGGQPQHF.

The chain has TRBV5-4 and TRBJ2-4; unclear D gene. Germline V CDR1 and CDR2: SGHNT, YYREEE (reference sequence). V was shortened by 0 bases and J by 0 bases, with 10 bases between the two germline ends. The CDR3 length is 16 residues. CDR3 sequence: CASSLVGVKAKNIQYF. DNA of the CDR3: TGTGCCAGCAGCTTGGTAGGAGTCAAAGCCAAAAACATTCAGTACTTC.

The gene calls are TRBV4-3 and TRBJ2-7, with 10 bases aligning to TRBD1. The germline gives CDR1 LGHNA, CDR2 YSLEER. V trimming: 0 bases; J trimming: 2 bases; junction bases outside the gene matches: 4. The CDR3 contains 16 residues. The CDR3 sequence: CASSQDLGTGAYEQYF. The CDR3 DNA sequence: TGCGCCAGCAGCCAAGATCTAGGGACAGGGGCCTACGAGCAGTACTTC.

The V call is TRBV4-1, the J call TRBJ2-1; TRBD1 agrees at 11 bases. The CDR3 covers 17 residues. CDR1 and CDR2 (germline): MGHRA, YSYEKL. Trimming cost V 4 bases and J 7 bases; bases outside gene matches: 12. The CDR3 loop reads CASSLRTLRDRGNEQFF. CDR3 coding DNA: TGCGCCAGCAGCCTCCGCACCTTACGGGACAGGGGGAATGAGCAGTTCTTC.